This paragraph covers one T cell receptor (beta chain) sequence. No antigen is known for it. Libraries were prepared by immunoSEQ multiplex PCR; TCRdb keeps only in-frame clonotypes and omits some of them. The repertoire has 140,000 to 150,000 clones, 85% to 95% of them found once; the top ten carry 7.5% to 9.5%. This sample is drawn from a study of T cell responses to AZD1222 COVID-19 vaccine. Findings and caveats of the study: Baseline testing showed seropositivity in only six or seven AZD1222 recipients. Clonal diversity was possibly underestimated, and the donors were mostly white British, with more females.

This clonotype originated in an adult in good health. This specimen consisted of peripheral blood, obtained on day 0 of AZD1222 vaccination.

CDR3 sequence (DNA): TGTGCCAGCAGTCTCGACGGGTACCAAGAGACCCAGTACTTC. Amino acids: CASSLDGYQETQYF. The chain joins TRBV28 to TRBJ2-5; no firm D call. Per the germline V gene, CDR1 is MDHEN and CDR2 is SYDVKM. V was shortened by 5 bases and J by 0 bases, with 10 bases between the two germline ends. CDR3 length: 14 residues.